This TCR beta chain was observed in a study of shared clonotypes between healthy human individuals. Overall study results and limits: In contrast to clonotypes shared by all four donors, non-shared clonotypes had lower generation probabilities.

Sorted-subset replicate PCRs used 200 ng DNA, approximately 33,000 T cell genomes. Method: immunoSEQ multiplex PCR; TCRdb's copy keeps in-frame clones and lacks some. This table has some 2,500,000 clones, 93% appearing once. The CDR3 has 18 amino acids. V lost 4 bases, J lost 0 bases, and 13 bases stayed unmatched. CDR1 is SGHTS, CDR2 YDEGEE, per germline. Concerning this clone: Its antigen is undetermined.

Memory CD4+ cells were the fraction left after CD45RA+ naive selection. The sequence was collected from a young man in good health. Some clones in this sample may be carry-over from other donors' samples. The rearrangement joins TRBV5-8 to TRBJ1-1; 9 nucleotides agree with TRBD1. Material: naive CD4+ T cells from PBMCs. Subset noted: CD45RA+ positively selected. The CDR3 is CASSPPRDRVTLNTEAFF. In nucleotides, the CDR3 is TGTGCCAGCAGCCCCCCGCGGGACAGGGTCACCTTGAACACTGAAGCTTTCTTT.